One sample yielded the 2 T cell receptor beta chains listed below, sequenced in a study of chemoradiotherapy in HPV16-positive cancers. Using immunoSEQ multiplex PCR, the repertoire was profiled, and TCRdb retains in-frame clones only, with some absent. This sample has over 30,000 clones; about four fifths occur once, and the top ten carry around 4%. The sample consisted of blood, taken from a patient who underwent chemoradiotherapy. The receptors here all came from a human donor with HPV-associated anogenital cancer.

The CDR3 loop is CASSQDPGGRYETQYF. DNA for the CDR3: TGCGCCAGCAGCCAAGATCCGGGGGGGCGATATGAGACCCAGTACTTC. The chain employs TRBV4-1 and TRBJ2-5; TRBD2 aligns across 8 bases. The junction had 8 bases not matched to a gene; V was cut back by 0 bases and J by 5 bases. Looked up from germline, CDR1 is MGHRA and CDR2 is YSYEKL. The CDR3 spans 16 residues.

The CDR3 spells CASSWGTLLDTGELFF. CDR3 bases: TGTGCCAGCAGTTGGGGGACATTACTCGACACCGGGGAGCTGTTTTTT. The rearrangement links TRBV6-6 to TRBJ2-2; TRBD1 might be the D (6 bases). The V gene's germline CDR1 is MNHNY and CDR2 SVGAGI (reference sequence). The CDR3 has 16 residues. Trimming removed 4 bases from V and 3 bases from J, with 15 bases in between.